This is a list of T cell receptor beta chains from one sample in a study of T-cell memory formation after mild COVID-19. TCRdb re-called the 5' RACE reads with MiXCR, one entry per CDR3 protein. Of about 210,000 distinct CDR3 sequences listed, 27% are singletons. Sequencing input: PBMCs or a T cell subset sorted from them (not recorded which). Receptor source: an adult woman who had mild COVID-19 (a few samples of this study predate the infection). Cell type and time point are not known. Each CDR3 is given with its conserved first and last residue. The D gene is left open where the match is weak. Where a row states a size, it is once, few, many or the class of an expanded clone; other rows omit it.

J: TRBJ1-2
D: NA
size: NA
V: TRBV7-9
CDR3: CASSLEGPHYGYTF
DNA: TGTGCCAGCAGCTTAGAGGGGCCCCACTATGGCTACACCTTC

J: TRBJ2-1
D: NA
size: NA
V: TRBV29-1
CDR3: CSVGRQGTYNEQFF
DNA: TGCAGCGTTGGGCGGCAGGGAACCTACAATGAGCAGTTCTTC

J: TRBJ2-1
D: TRBD1
size: NA
V: TRBV7-2
CDR3: CASSTNVPGQGENEQFF
DNA: TGTGCCAGCAGCACCAACGTCCCGGGACAGGGTGAAAATGAGCAGTTCTTC

J: TRBJ2-1
D: NA
size: NA
V: TRBV29-1
CDR3: CSVEDPSDRDEQFF
DNA: TGCAGCGTTGAAGATCCCTCCGACAGAGATGAGCAGTTCTTC

J: TRBJ2-3
D: NA
size: NA
V: TRBV24-1
CDR3: CATSVMKSGTDTQYF
DNA: TGTGCCACCAGTGTAATGAAGTCGGGGACAGATACGCAGTATTTT

J: TRBJ2-5
D: TRBD2
size: few
V: TRBV2
CDR3: CASSSNLGTSGLTQYF
DNA: TGTGCCAGCAGTTCCAACCTCGGGACTAGCGGACTGACCCAGTACTTC

J: TRBJ2-2
D: NA
size: NA
V: TRBV24-1
CDR3: CATSDFRGTGELFF
DNA: TGTGCCACCAGTGATTTTCGCGGGACCGGGGAGCTGTTTTTT

J: TRBJ2-1
D: TRBD1
size: once
V: TRBV24-1
CDR3: CATRTGATNEQFF
DNA: TGTGCCACCCGTACAGGGGCGACCAATGAGCAGTTCTTC

J: TRBJ2-7
D: TRBD2
size: few
V: TRBV20-1
CDR3: CSARLAGEYEQYF
DNA: TGCAGTGCCCGTCTAGCGGGAGAGTACGAGCAGTACTTC

J: TRBJ2-5
D: NA
size: NA
V: TRBV18
CDR3: CARSPGVQETQYF
DNA: TGTGCCAGATCCCCGGGGGTGCAAGAGACCCAGTACTTC

J: TRBJ2-4
D: NA
size: NA
V: TRBV7-9
CDR3: CASNTPKEGNIQYF
DNA: TGTGCCAGCAATACTCCAAAGGAGGGAAACATTCAGTACTTC

J: TRBJ2-2
D: NA
size: few
V: TRBV2
CDR3: CASSTNLAATFNTGELFF
DNA: TGTGCCAGCAGTACTAATTTGGCAGCCACTTTTAACACCGGGGAGCTGTTTTTT

J: TRBJ2-1
D: TRBD2
size: NA
V: TRBV12-3/TRBV12-4
CDR3: CASSKGLAGPHNEQFF
DNA: TGTGCCAGCAGTAAAGGACTAGCGGGGCCTCACAATGAGCAGTTCTTC

J: TRBJ1-5
D: NA
size: NA
V: TRBV28
CDR3: CASSLQGSFQPQHF
DNA: TGTGCCAGCAGTTTACAGGGAAGTTTTCAGCCCCAGCATTTT

J: TRBJ2-1
D: NA
size: NA
V: TRBV5-1
CDR3: CASSLARDGYNEQFF
DNA: TGCGCCAGCAGCTTGGCACGGGACGGCTACAATGAGCAGTTCTTC

J: TRBJ2-3
D: NA
size: NA
V: TRBV9
CDR3: CASSEGELRGGDTQYF
DNA: TGTGCCAGCAGCGAGGGGGAACTACGCGGGGGAGATACGCAGTATTTT

J: TRBJ1-1
D: NA
size: few
V: TRBV19
CDR3: CASRSKGEPDEAFF
DNA: TGTGCCAGTAGGAGCAAAGGGGAGCCCGACGAAGCTTTCTTT

J: TRBJ2-7
D: NA
size: NA
V: TRBV25-1
CDR3: CASSDGGRYRSGEQYF
DNA: TGTGCCAGCAGTGATGGGGGACGCTACCGAAGTGGAGAGCAGTACTTC

J: TRBJ2-3
D: NA
size: once
V: TRBV21-1
CDR3: CASSKVWEDTQYF
DNA: TGTGCCAGCAGCAAAGTATGGGAAGATACGCAGTATTTT

J: TRBJ2-5
D: NA
size: NA
V: TRBV7-3
CDR3: CASSPQRAETQYF
DNA: TGTGCCAGCAGCCCGCAAAGAGCGGAGACCCAGTACTTC

J: TRBJ2-3
D: TRBD2
size: few
V: TRBV30
CDR3: CAWKAGGDADTQYF
DNA: TGTGCCTGGAAGGCGGGAGGAGATGCAGATACGCAGTATTTT

J: TRBJ2-5
D: NA
size: NA
V: TRBV11-1
CDR3: CASNLGAGETQYF
DNA: TGTGCCAGCAACCTAGGGGCGGGAGAGACCCAGTACTTC

J: TRBJ2-7
D: NA
size: NA
V: TRBV7-5
CDR3: CISVSEASRTSPHNSYEQYF
DNA: NA

J: TRBJ2-7
D: NA
size: NA
V: TRBV12-3/TRBV12-4
CDR3: CASSLGDPHYEQYF
DNA: TGTGCCAGCAGTTTAGGGGATCCCCACTACGAGCAGTACTTC

J: TRBJ2-3
D: NA
size: NA
V: TRBV24-1
CDR3: CATSDSLRDTDTQYF
DNA: TGTGCCACCAGTGATTCCCTCAGGGACACAGATACGCAGTATTTT

J: TRBJ1-2
D: NA
size: NA
V: TRBV3-1
CDR3: CASSQEILQGRGGYTF
DNA: TGTGCCAGCAGCCAAGAGATCCTACAGGGACGGGGCGGCTACACCTTC

J: TRBJ1-2
D: NA
size: NA
V: TRBV2
CDR3: CASSEQGQGYGYTF
DNA: TGTGCCAGCAGTGAACAGGGGCAAGGCTATGGCTACACCTTC